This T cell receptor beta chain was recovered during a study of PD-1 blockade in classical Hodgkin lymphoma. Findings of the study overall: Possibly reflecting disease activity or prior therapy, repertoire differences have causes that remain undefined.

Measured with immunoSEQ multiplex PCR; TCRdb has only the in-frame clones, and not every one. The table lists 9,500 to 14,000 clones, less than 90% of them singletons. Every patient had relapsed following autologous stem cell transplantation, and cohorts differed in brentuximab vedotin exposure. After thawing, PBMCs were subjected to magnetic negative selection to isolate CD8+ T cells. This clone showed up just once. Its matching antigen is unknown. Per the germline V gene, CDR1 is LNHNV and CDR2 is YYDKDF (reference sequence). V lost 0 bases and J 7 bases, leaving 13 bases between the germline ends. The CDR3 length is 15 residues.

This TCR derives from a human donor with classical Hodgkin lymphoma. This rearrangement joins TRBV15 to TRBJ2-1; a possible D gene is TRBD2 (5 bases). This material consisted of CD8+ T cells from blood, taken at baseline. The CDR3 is CATSRDPGPGNEQFF. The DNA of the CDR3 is TGTGCCACCAGCAGAGACCCGGGCCCGGGGAATGAGCAGTTCTTC.